This entry concerns a single TCR beta chain. Sequencing was performed with immunoSEQ multiplex PCR; in TCRdb, only in-frame clones are kept and a portion is missing. Found here are 150,000 to 200,000 clones, more than 70% of them singletons; the top ten hold roughly 2%. The data derive from a study of blood T cell repertoires in COVID-19. Study-wide context: Acute and convalescent COVID-19 samples came from the United States, Italy and Spain.

This CDR3 is 15 amino acids long. Germline CDR1 is SGHTA and CDR2 is FQGTGA. The V segment lost 5 bases and the J segment 2 bases; nucleotides outside the gene matches: 5. The material sequenced was peripheral blood. The TCR comes from a man aged 50 to 60 who had recovered from COVID-19. V and J are TRBV7-3 and TRBJ2-1, with 8 nucleotides matching TRBD1. CDR3 nucleotides: TGTGCCAGCAGCCTCACGGGACAGGCCTACAATGAGCAGTTCTTC. Translation gives CASSLTGQAYNEQFF. Full variable domain (missing parts from reference TRBV7-3 and TRBJ2-1): GAGVSQTPSNKVTEKGKYVELRCDPISGHTALYWYRQSLGQGPEFLIYFQGTGAADDSGLPNDRFFAVRPEGSVSTLKIQRTERGDSAVYLCASSLTGQAYNEQFFGPGTRLTVL.